The present T cell receptor beta chain was sequenced within a study of T cell changes during pregnancy in multiple sclerosis. The repertoire was sequenced with immunoSEQ multiplex PCR; TCRdb's copy has only in-frame clones and lacks some. The sample has approximately 26,000 clones, roughly nine tenths seen once. The clonotype was recovered from a female donor with multiple sclerosis, enrolled in a pregnancy study. The specimen comprised CD4+ T cells from peripheral blood mononuclear cells, sampled in the second trimester of pregnancy.

CDR3 loop: CASSLAGTGDTQYF. The CDR3 DNA reads TGTGCCAGCAGCTTAGCCGGGACAGGAGATACGCAGTATTTT. The chain joins TRBV7-2 to TRBJ2-3; 8 bases align to TRBD1. Unmatched junction bases numbered 1, after V lost 0 bases and J lost 5 bases. The CDR3 runs to 14 residues. From germline, CDR1 is SGHTA and CDR2 FQGNSA.